A single sample is the source of the 11 T cell receptor beta chains below, sequenced in a study of Siglec-9 on CD8 T cells in melanoma. The assay was immunoSEQ multiplex PCR, and TCRdb's table has in-frame clones only and misses some. The table includes 30,000 to 45,000 clones, more than 65% detected once. Sequencing was carried out using Siglec-9- CD8+ T cells sorted from blood. The receptors originated from a human donor in good health.

J is TRBJ2-7 and V is TRBV13; the match to TRBD2 covers 11 bases. Looked up from germline, CDR1 is PRHDT and CDR2 is FYEKMQ (reference sequence). The CDR3 has 13 residues. V lost 5 bases, J lost 8 bases, and 5 bases stayed unmatched. The CDR3 spells CASSRLAGKKQYF. DNA for the CDR3: TGTGCCAGCAGCCGACTAGCGGGGAAGAAGCAGTACTTC.

The chain combines TRBV28 with TRBJ2-3; 7 bases are shared with TRBD1. CDR3 size: 15 residues. Germline values: CDR1 MDHEN, CDR2 SYDVKM. J lost 2 bases, V lost 5 bases, and 7 bases had no gene match. DNA of the CDR3: TGTGCCAGCAGTCCCGACAGGGTCCACACAGATACGCAGTATTTT. Its protein product is CASSPDRVHTDTQYF.

The CDR3 reads CASSLGGLGNQPQHF. CDR3 sequence (DNA): TGTGCCAGCAGTTTAGGCGGCTTGGGCAATCAGCCCCAGCATTTT. The chain links TRBV28 to TRBJ1-5; D remains ambiguous. The CDR3 has 15 amino acids. Per the germline V gene, CDR1 is MDHEN and CDR2 is SYDVKM. The ends were cut back, 2 bases at V and 2 bases at J, with 10 bases in the middle. The full variable domain, with the rest looked up from reference TRBV28 and TRBJ1-5, is DVKVTQSSRYLVKRTGEKVFLECVQDMDHENMFWYRQDPGLGLRLIYFSYDVKMKEKGDIPEGYSVSREKKERFSLILESASTNQTSMYLCASSLGGLGNQPQHFGDGTRLSIL.

The rearrangement uses TRBV6-5 and TRBJ2-2, with unresolved D. Germline V CDR1 and CDR2: MNHEY, SVGAGI. The CDR3 contains 13 residues. V shed 5 bases and J shed 1 base, with 5 bases lying between them. DNA of the CDR3: TGTGCCAGCAGTCCCCAGAACACCGGGGAGCTGTTTTTT. Translating gives CASSPQNTGELFF.

J is TRBJ1-1 and V is TRBV18; 9 bases line up with TRBD1. J was trimmed by 0 bases and V by 3 bases; bases with no gene match: 11. Germline V CDR1 and CDR2: KGHSH, LQKENI. The CDR3 extends over 18 amino acids. The CDR3 loop is CASSPPEGGTGMNTEAFF. CDR3 DNA: TGTGCCAGCTCACCGCCCGAAGGCGGGACAGGGATGAACACTGAAGCTTTCTTT.

The chain recombines TRBV5-1 with TRBJ2-5, with a weak D call TRBD2 (7 bases). The germline V gene has CDR1 SGHRS and CDR2 YFSETQ. The CDR3 is 15 residues long. V dropped 0 bases and J dropped 4 bases, with 13 bases sitting between them. CDR3 protein: CASSLEGGPRETQYF. CDR3 bases: TGCGCCAGCAGCTTGGAGGGGGGGCCGAGAGAGACCCAGTACTTC.

The rearrangement uses TRBV9 and TRBJ2-1; 12 nucleotides line up with TRBD1. J lost 6 bases, V lost 0 bases, and 7 bases had no gene match. CDR1 is SGDLS and CDR2 is YYNGEE in the germline V gene. The CDR3 contains 17 residues. The CDR3 nucleotides are TGTGCCAGCAGCGTAGAGGAGGGACAGGGGGCGCGCAATGAGCAGTTCTTC. As protein: CASSVEEGQGARNEQFF.

The V and J genes are TRBV9 and TRBJ1-4, with 7 bases aligning to TRBD1. J lost 17 bases, V lost 6 bases, and 16 bases had no gene match. Per germline, CDR1 SGDLS and CDR2 YYNGEE. This CDR3 is 13 amino acids long. The CDR3 region is CASTLPNRGGSFF. For the CDR3, the DNA is TGTGCCAGCACCCTACCGAACAGGGGTGGGAGTTTTTTT.

V and J are TRBV2 and TRBJ1-5, with TRBD1 as a possible D gene (6 bases). CDR1 and CDR2 (germline): SNHLY, FYNNEI. The length of the CDR3 is 17 residues. The ends were cut back, 6 bases at V and 3 bases at J, with 21 bases in the middle. CDR3: CASSPTPAGGNNQPQHF. Here the CDR3 DNA reads TGTGCCAGCAGCCCCACCCCGGCCGGGGGCAACAATCAGCCCCAGCATTTT.

This clone was seen only once. V usage is TRBV27 and J usage is TRBJ2-7, with a possible D match to TRBD1 (6 bases). The length of the CDR3 is 13 residues. V was pared by 8 bases and J by 2 bases, with 13 bases between. Germline-derived CDR1 and CDR2 are MNHEY and SMNVEV (reference sequence). This chain's CDR3 is CASSIGTTYEQYF. CDR3 coding DNA: TGTGCCAGCTCTATCGGGACAACCTACGAGCAGTACTTC.

The chain employs TRBV19 and TRBJ2-7; the match to TRBD2 covers 12 bases. Per the germline V gene, CDR1 is LNHDA and CDR2 is SQIVND (reference sequence). The CDR3 loop spans 17 amino acids. V was clipped by 6 bases and J by 2 bases; unmatched bases: 11. The CDR3 region is CASSNGQGLAGTYEQYF. The CDR3 region has the DNA TGTGCCAGTAGCAATGGACAGGGACTAGCGGGCACCTACGAGCAGTACTTC.